This T cell receptor beta chain was found in a study of blood T cell repertoires in COVID-19. About the research overall: Samples came from the United States, Italy and Spain, spanning acute and convalescent COVID-19.

Method: immunoSEQ multiplex PCR; TCRdb's copy keeps in-frame clones and lacks some. The sample has approximately 180,000 clones; approximately 85% are singletons. Cohorts were determined from participant-reported clinical history. The recovered donors of Cohort 3 showed two negative PCRs, clearance, or symptom resolution. Germline CDR1 reads LNHDA; CDR2 reads SQIVND (reference sequence). The CDR3 sequence is 17 residues long. The V and J ends lost 2 bases and 0 bases, in that order; junction bases with no gene match: 6. The V gene is TRBV19, the J gene TRBJ1-4, with TRBD1 matching over 7 bases. The TCR comes from a man in his forties or fifties who had recovered from COVID-19. The specimen was PBMCs or T cells enriched from blood (not recorded which). CDR3: CASSITGATSTNEKLFF. In nucleotides, the CDR3 is TGTGCCAGTAGTATAACAGGGGCTACATCAACTAATGAAAAACTGTTTTTT.